The clone carrying this TCR beta chain was counted ten times or more. Its matching antigen is unknown. This specimen comes from a study of spatial heterogeneity in lung cancer. Whole-study findings and limits: Ubiquitous expanded tumor TCRs surfaced in blood more at resection than they did at follow-up.

Every TCR cDNA molecule bore a unique molecular identifier. TCRdb ran MiXCR on the 5' RACE reads and lists one entry per CDR3 protein. The sample records 25,000 to 30,000 distinct CDR3 sequences, about 8.8% being singletons. The CDR3 contains 13 residues. Germline V gene sequence: CDR1 SEHNR, CDR2 FQNEAQ (reference sequence). Deletions cut 5 bases from V and 0 bases from J, with 6 bases between. Time point here: sample taken at primary tumor resection. Sequencing was performed on whole RNA extracted from tumor and nontumor lung tissue, or from frozen PBMC, and the material was left unsorted. J is TRBJ2-3 and V is TRBV7-9; D remains unclear. The material sequenced was PBMCs, taken at surgery. The receptor's source is a female donor with early-stage non-small cell lung cancer. The DNA of the CDR3 is TGTGCCAGCAGCCCGGACAGCACAGATACGCAGTATTTT. This translates into CASSPDSTDTQYF.